Listed below are T cell receptor beta chains from one sample, sequenced in a study of shared clonotypes between healthy human individuals. The method was immunoSEQ multiplex PCR; TCRdb's version includes in-frame clones alone and lacks a portion of them. The table lists 550,000 to 850,000 clones, 72% of them singletons, with under 2% in the top ten. The sequenced sample consisted of memory CD4+ T cells sorted from blood. Source of these receptors: a woman in her twenties or thirties in good health. CDR3s include the opening cysteine and the closing phenylalanine or tryptophan. A D gene is named only where the DNA matches it firmly. Size is stated for part of the rows, as once, few or many counts, or as a class when the clone is expanded.

>.|TRBD2|TRBJ2-7|TRBV19
CASRRSLAGSYEQYF
TGTGCCAGTAGAAGGTCGCTAGCGGGCTCCTACGAGCAGTACTTC
>.|TRBD2|TRBJ2-7|TRBV7-2
CASSTGTSGSYEQYF
TGTGCCAGCAGCACAGGGACTAGCGGGAGCTACGAGCAGTACTTC
>.|.|TRBJ1-5|TRBV11-3
CASSLDIQSNQPQHF
TGTGCCAGCAGCTTAGATATACAGAGCAATCAGCCCCAGCATTTT
>.|.|TRBJ1-1|TRBV19
CASRNTRGTEAFF
TGTGCCAGTAGGAATACGAGGGGCACTGAAGCTTTCTTT
>.|.|TRBJ1-4|TRBV5-5
CASSLLPAEKLFF
TGTGCCAGCAGCTTGCTTCCGGCTGAAAAACTGTTTTTT
>few|.|TRBJ2-6|TRBV2
CASTPGRVSSGANVLTF
TGTGCCAGCACCCCTGGGCGGGTAAGCTCTGGGGCCAACGTCCTGACTTTC
>.|.|TRBJ1-3|TRBV6-1
CASSRAGSGNTIYF
TGTGCCAGCAGTAGAGCCGGATCTGGAAACACCATATATTTT
>.|.|TRBJ2-5|TRBV11-2
CASSLRAIQETQYF
TGTGCCAGCAGCCTTAGGGCTATCCAAGAGACCCAGTACTTC
>.|TRBD2|TRBJ2-3|TRBV19
CASSIGLAESTDTQYF
TGTGCCAGTAGTATCGGGCTAGCGGAGAGCACAGATACGCAGTATTTT
>.|.|TRBJ2-1|TRBV10-1
CASSLGIVNEQFF
TGCGCCAGCAGCCTAGGGATAGTCAATGAGCAGTTCTTC
>.|.|TRBJ1-2|TRBV6-6
CASRQVRDGIYGYTF
TGTGCCAGCAGACAGGTCCGGGACGGAATCTATGGCTACACCTTC
>.|.|TRBJ2-7|TRBV27
CASRRTDSALYYEQYF
TGTGCCAGCCGAAGGACAGATTCCGCCCTATACTACGAGCAGTACTTC
>few|.|TRBJ2-2|TRBV2
CASRTGTANTGELFF
TGTGCCAGCAGGACCGGGACCGCGAACACCGGGGAGCTGTTTTTT
>.|.|TRBJ2-3|TRBV5-4
CASSFGRDTDTQYF
TGTGCCAGCAGCTTCGGCAGGGACACAGATACGCAGTATTTT
>few|TRBD1|TRBJ2-5|TRBV29-1
CSVRTGTETQYF
TGCAGCGTACGGACAGGGACGGAGACCCAGTACTTC
>.|TRBD2|TRBJ2-3|TRBV28
CASSLSGSGRNTDTQYF
TGTGCCAGCAGTTTATCGGGGAGCGGGAGGAACACAGATACGCAGTATTTT
>.|TRBD2|TRBJ2-7|TRBV4-1
CASSQTGLARSEQYF
TGCGCCAGCAGCCAAACGGGACTAGCGCGATCCGAGCAGTACTTC
>once|TRBD1|TRBJ1-2|TRBV28
CASRTGKKGYTF
TGTGCCAGCCGGACAGGAAAGAAGGGCTACACCTTC
>.|TRBD2|TRBJ2-7|TRBV5-1
CASSLGLAGGLVYEQYF
TGCGCCAGCAGCTTGGGACTAGCGGGAGGACTTGTCTACGAGCAGTACTTC
>few|.|TRBJ2-7|TRBV28
CASSYGVYEQYF
TGTGCCAGCAGCTACGGGGTGTACGAGCAGTACTTC
>.|TRBD2|TRBJ2-1|TRBV6-6
CASVGASGSRNEQFF
TGTGCCAGCGTAGGGGCTAGCGGGAGTCGGAATGAGCAGTTCTTC
>.|.|TRBJ1-2|TRBV5-4
CASSLDRDAGYTF
TGTGCCAGCAGCTTGGACAGGGACGCTGGCTACACCTTC
>.|.|TRBJ2-7|TRBV2
CASSDRTGGASTRRGQYF
TGTGCCAGCAGTGATCGGACAGGAGGGGCTAGCACAAGGCGGGGGCAGTACTTC
>.|.|TRBJ2-3|TRBV2
CASGIWVRADTQYF
TGTGCCAGCGGTATCTGGGTAAGGGCAGATACGCAGTATTTT
>.|.|TRBJ2-1|TRBV11-2
CASSLVAQDNEQFF
TGTGCCAGCAGCTTAGTCGCGCAAGACAATGAGCAGTTCTTC
>.|.|TRBJ1-4|TRBV28
CATLSQDTNEKLFF
TGTGCCACCCTGTCCCAGGATACTAATGAAAAACTGTTTTTT
>.|.|TRBJ2-5|TRBV5-1
CASSLSVGEQETQYF
TGCGCCAGCAGCTTGTCAGTGGGGGAACAAGAGACCCAGTACTTC
>few|.|TRBJ2-7|TRBV7-9
CASSLPPLDEQYF
TGTGCCAGCAGCTTACCCCCATTGGACGAGCAGTACTTC
>.|TRBD1|TRBJ2-7|TRBV19
CASSRTGLSEQYF
TGTGCCAGTAGCAGGACAGGGTTAAGCGAGCAGTACTTC
>.|.|TRBJ1-1|TRBV29-1
CSVAMRGFGNTEAFF
TGCAGCGTTGCGATGAGGGGCTTTGGGAACACTGAAGCTTTCTTT
>once|.|TRBJ1-4|TRBV7-2
CASSLEGADEKLFF
TGTGCCAGCAGCTTAGAAGGGGCTGACGAAAAACTGTTTTTT
>.|.|TRBJ2-7|TRBV5-4
CASSLVGDPYEQYF
TGTGCCAGCAGCTTGGTCGGGGACCCCTACGAGCAGTACTTC
>.|TRBD2|TRBJ2-3|TRBV6-1
CASRAGLAGTDTQYF
TGTGCCAGCAGAGCCGGACTAGCGGGCACAGATACGCAGTATTTT
>.|.|TRBJ2-1|TRBV21-1
CASSRAGDNEQFF
TGTGCCAGCAGCAGGGCAGGAGACAATGAGCAGTTCTTC
>.|.|TRBJ2-1|TRBV5-4
CASSHRTSSYNEQFF
TGTGCCAGCAGCCACAGGACCAGCTCCTACAATGAGCAGTTCTTC
>few|.|TRBJ1-1|TRBV28
CASRYSRGYGTEAFF
TGTGCCAGCAGATACTCGAGAGGGTATGGCACTGAAGCTTTCTTT
>.|TRBD2|TRBJ2-1|TRBV25-1
CASSALTGGFYNEQFF
TGTGCCAGCAGTGCTCTGACGGGAGGATTCTACAATGAGCAGTTCTTC
>.|.|TRBJ2-2|TRBV4-1
CASSPGGKGVGGELFF
TGCGCCAGCAGCCCGGGGGGTAAGGGGGTCGGCGGGGAGCTGTTTTTT
>.|.|TRBJ1-1|TRBV28
CASSPGQNTEAFF
TGTGCCAGCAGTCCAGGACAGAACACTGAAGCTTTCTTT
>once|TRBD1|TRBJ1-4|TRBV2
CASRGGQGWEKLFF
TGTGCCAGCAGGGGCGGACAGGGGTGGGAAAAACTGTTTTTT
>once|TRBD1|TRBJ2-7|TRBV5-1
CASSLSGGLGPAGYEQYF
TGCGCCAGCAGCCTATCAGGGGGCTTAGGACCAGCCGGGTACGAGCAGTACTTC
>.|.|TRBJ2-7|TRBV5-4
CASSALTVPYEQYF
TGTGCCAGCAGCGCCTTGACAGTCCCCTACGAGCAGTACTTC
>.|.|TRBJ2-2|TRBV7-8
CASSSLLSSGELFF
TGTGCCAGCAGCTCACTTCTTTCTTCCGGGGAGCTGTTTTTT
>.|.|TRBJ1-4|TRBV13
CASSLGPVDEKLFF
TGTGCCAGCAGCTTAGGGCCGGTTGATGAAAAACTGTTTTTT
>.|TRBD1|TRBJ2-1|TRBV28
CASTKQGRKYNEQFF
TGTGCCAGCACGAAACAGGGGCGGAAGTACAATGAGCAGTTCTTC
>.|.|TRBJ1-3|TRBV6-5
CASSRSGDLGNTIYF
TGTGCCAGCAGTCGAAGCGGGGATCTAGGAAACACCATATATTTT
>.|TRBD2|TRBJ2-7|TRBV6-1
CASSSGRYYEQYF
TGTGCCAGCAGTAGCGGGAGATACTACGAGCAGTACTTC
>few|.|TRBJ1-5|TRBV30
CAWSREYSNQPQHF
TGTGCCTGGAGCCGTGAATATAGCAATCAGCCCCAGCATTTT